The clone carrying this TCR beta chain is a singleton in its sample. Its antigen is currently unknown. V was cut by 4 bases and J by 5 bases, with 12 bases left in between. The germline V gene encodes CDR1 SGHRS and CDR2 YFSETQ. The CDR3 consists of 14 residues. The data were obtained in a study of OX40 agonist ivuxolimab in advanced cancers. Study information: Patients were dosed with the agonistic anti-OX40 (CD134) antibody ivuxolimab. Earlier treatment with anti-PD-1, anti-PD-L1 or anti-CTLA-4 was permitted, and over 35% had received some. General study findings and limits: Antigen specificity remained undetermined for the expanded peripheral T cells. A proportion of nonresponders additionally exhibited low normalized T-cell clonal expansion.

The protocol was immunoSEQ multiplex PCR, while the TCRdb copy is restricted to in-frame clones and leaves out a portion. The repertoire holds roughly 80,000 clones, about 93% seen once, with around 0.3% in the top ten. The sample in question was CD4+ or CD8+ T cells sorted from blood, obtained in a trial of the OX40 agonist ivuxolimab. J is TRBJ1-4 and V is TRBV5-1; D gene unclear. The TCR sequence derives from an adult with an advanced solid tumor such as melanoma, head and neck, liver or kidney cancer. The CDR3 DNA reads as TGCGCCAGCAGCATACCGGGCGTCAATGAAAAACTGTTTTTT. Translated, it gives CASSIPGVNEKLFF.